Listed below are T cell receptor beta chains from one sample, sequenced in a study of technical replicates of blood from a handful of donors. TCRdb keeps only in-frame clones here, not all; method: immunoSEQ multiplex PCR. The sample yields around 50,000 clones, 95% to 97% seen once. Sequencing input: T cells isolated from PBMCs. These receptors were taken from a human donor in good health. The CDR3 runs from the conserved cysteine through the conserved F or W. Fields, in order: clone size, D gene, J gene, V gene, CDR3 protein, CDR3 DNA. D genes are given only for firm matches. Clone size is stated in some rows and not others, as once, few, many or a class when expanded.

>NA|NA|TRBJ1-2|TRBV28
CASSFVGQGSYTF
TGTGCCAGCAGTTTTGTTGGTCAGGGGAGCTACACCTTC
>NA|TRBD2|TRBJ2-2|TRBV27
CASSFLLAGGTGELFF
TGTGCCAGCAGTTTCCTACTAGCGGGAGGGACCGGGGAGCTGTTTTTT
>NA|TRBD1|TRBJ2-7|TRBV13
CASSLTGYEQYF
TGTGCCAGCAGCTTGACAGGGTACGAGCAGTACTTC
>NA|TRBD1|TRBJ2-7|TRBV30
CAWRGQAYEQYF
TGTGCCTGGAGGGGACAGGCCTACGAGCAGTACTTC
>NA|TRBD2|TRBJ2-1|TRBV2
CASSPLAGGPIPNEQFF
TGTGCCAGCAGTCCACTAGCGGGAGGGCCAATTCCGAATGAGCAGTTCTTC
>NA|NA|TRBJ1-1|TRBV6-4
CASSDSQNTEAFF
TGTGCCAGCAGTGACTCTCAGAACACTGAAGCTTTCTTT
>NA|NA|TRBJ2-2|TRBV27
CATLDRTNTGELFF
TGTGCCACTTTGGACAGAACTAACACCGGGGAGCTGTTTTTT
>NA|NA|TRBJ1-5|TRBV30
CAWGDTRHQPQHF
TGTGCCTGGGGGGACACCCGGCATCAGCCCCAGCATTTT
>NA|TRBD1|TRBJ2-4|TRBV19
CASSSGTGTGIQYF
TGTGCCAGTAGTTCTGGGACAGGGACAGGCATTCAGTACTTC
>NA|TRBD1|TRBJ1-1|TRBV19
CASSIGGQGFRAFF
TGTGCCAGTAGTATAGGCGGACAGGGGTTTAGAGCTTTCTTT
>NA|NA|TRBJ1-5|TRBV30
CALGRFEGNQPQHF
TGTGCGCTCGGGAGGTTCGAAGGCAATCAGCCCCAGCATTTT
>NA|NA|TRBJ2-1|TRBV5-1
CASSFLYNEQFF
TGCGCCAGCAGCTTCCTTTACAATGAGCAGTTCTTC
>once|NA|TRBJ1-5|TRBV10-3
CAISEDPSYNQPQHF
TGTGCCATCAGTGAGGATCCGAGTTACAATCAGCCCCAGCATTTT
>once|NA|TRBJ1-1|TRBV6-5
CASSYTGGVAEAFF
TGTGCCAGCAGTTACACAGGCGGGGTCGCTGAAGCTTTCTTT
>NA|NA|TRBJ1-1|TRBV25-1
CASSAQKNTEAFF
TGTGCCAGCAGTGCTCAGAAGAACACTGAAGCTTTCTTT
>once|TRBD2|TRBJ2-1|TRBV9
CASSVYGSGSGRTSNEQFF
TGTGCCAGCAGCGTATATGGTAGCGGGAGTGGGCGAACGTCAAATGAGCAGTTCTTC
>NA|NA|TRBJ1-1|TRBV13
CASSSYTNTEAFF
TGTGCCAGCAGCTCATACACAAACACTGAAGCTTTCTTT
>NA|NA|TRBJ2-1|TRBV29-1
CSVQESGNEQFF
TGCAGCGTTCAGGAGTCGGGGAATGAGCAGTTCTTC
>NA|NA|TRBJ2-5|TRBV7-3
CASSCRDYQETQYF
TGTGCCAGCAGCTGTCGGGACTACCAAGAGACCCAGTACTTC
>NA|TRBD2|TRBJ2-3|TRBV27
CASSLQAGYTDTQYF
TGTGCCAGCAGTTTACAAGCGGGGTACACAGATACGCAGTATTTT
>NA|TRBD1|TRBJ2-7|TRBV2
CASSDLGTGGLYEQYF
TGTGCCAGCAGTGATTTAGGGACAGGGGGCCTCTACGAGCAGTACTTC
>NA|TRBD2|TRBJ2-7|TRBV5-1
CASSWGLAGGYEQYF
TGCGCCAGCAGCTGGGGACTAGCGGGAGGGTACGAGCAGTACTTC
>NA|NA|TRBJ1-1|TRBV19
CASSQRGYEAFF
TGTGCCAGTAGTCAACGGGGTTACGAAGCTTTCTTT
>NA|NA|TRBJ2-1|TRBV27
CASSHGGSYNEQFF
TGTGCCAGCAGTCATGGGGGGTCCTACAATGAGCAGTTCTTC